What follows is one TCR beta chain and its context. All enrollees were about 18 to 90 years old and from some 24 US areas. Categorization into cohorts depended on clinical history that participants reported. Either two negative PCRs, clearance, or symptom resolution qualified Cohort 3 donors as recovered. V lost 4 bases, J lost 8 bases, and 17 bases lay in between. The CDR3 runs to 15 residues. The germline V gene encodes CDR1 LGHDT and CDR2 YNNKEL (reference sequence). This sample was taken from a study of blood T cell repertoires in COVID-19. Authors' analysis steps: Amplification with reference gene primers provided the estimates of nucleated cell counts. The table came from immunoSEQ multiplex PCR; TCRdb's copy has only in-frame clones and leaves some out. The DNA was the basis for D and trimming; V, J and clone size are from that table. The data show a few hundred thousand clones, about 80% seen once.

The chain employs TRBV3-1 (or the pseudogene TRBV3-2) and TRBJ1-4; D unclear. Sequencing was carried out using PBMCs or T cells enriched from blood (not recorded which). The source of this sequence is a man in his forties or fifties who had recovered from COVID-19. For the CDR3, the DNA is TGTGCCAGCAGCCCACGGGAGTCCCGAGGGGAAAAACTGTTTTTT. Amino acids: CASSPRESRGEKLFF.